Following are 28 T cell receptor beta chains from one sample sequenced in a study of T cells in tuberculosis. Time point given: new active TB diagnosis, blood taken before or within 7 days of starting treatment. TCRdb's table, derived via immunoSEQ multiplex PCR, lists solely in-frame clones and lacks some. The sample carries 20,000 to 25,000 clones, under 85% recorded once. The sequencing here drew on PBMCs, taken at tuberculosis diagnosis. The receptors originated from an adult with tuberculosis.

The CDR3 DNA follows: TGTGCCAGCAGTGAAGTCCCCGGTTACACCATATATTTT. This sequence encodes CASSEVPGYTIYF. V gene TRBV25-1 combines with J gene TRBJ1-3; D is unclear. With 2 bases removed from V and 8 bases from J, the gap between germline ends came to 10 bases. The CDR3 loop spans 13 amino acids. CDR1 MGHDK and CDR2 SYGVNS come from the germline V gene.

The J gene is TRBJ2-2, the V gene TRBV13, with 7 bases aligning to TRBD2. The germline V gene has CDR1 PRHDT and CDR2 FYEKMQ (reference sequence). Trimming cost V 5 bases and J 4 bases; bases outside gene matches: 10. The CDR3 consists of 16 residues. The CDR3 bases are TGTGCCAGCAGCCCCCCGGGGGGAGTGAGCACCGGGGAGCTGTTTTTT. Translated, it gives CASSPPGGVSTGELFF.

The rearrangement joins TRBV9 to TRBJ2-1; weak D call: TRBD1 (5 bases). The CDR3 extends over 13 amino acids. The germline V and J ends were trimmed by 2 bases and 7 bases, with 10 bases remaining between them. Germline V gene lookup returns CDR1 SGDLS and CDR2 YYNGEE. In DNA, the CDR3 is TGTGCCAGCAGCGTGGGGCTGGGGAATGAGCAGTTCTTC. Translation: CASSVGLGNEQFF.

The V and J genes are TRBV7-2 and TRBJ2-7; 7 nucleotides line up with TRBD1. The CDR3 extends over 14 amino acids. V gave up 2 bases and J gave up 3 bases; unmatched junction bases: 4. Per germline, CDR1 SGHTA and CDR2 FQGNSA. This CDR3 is CASSLRAGGYEQYF. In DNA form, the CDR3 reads TGTGCCAGCAGCTTAAGAGCAGGGGGCTACGAGCAGTACTTC.

CDR3 nucleotides: TGTGCCAGCAGCGTCAGCGGGACTAACTACAATGAGCAGTTCTTC. It specifies CASSVSGTNYNEQFF. This chain links TRBV9 with TRBJ2-1, with TRBD2 matching 7 bases. V dropped 2 bases and J dropped 3; count of bases not matched to a gene: 5. Germline-derived CDR1 and CDR2 are SGDLS and YYNGEE. This CDR3 spans 15 amino acids.

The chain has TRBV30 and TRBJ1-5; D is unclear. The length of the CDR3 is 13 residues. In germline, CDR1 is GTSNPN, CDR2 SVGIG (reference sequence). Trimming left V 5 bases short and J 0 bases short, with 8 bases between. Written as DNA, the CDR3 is TGTGCCTGGGGCCATAATAGCAATCAGCCCCAGCATTTT. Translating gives CAWGHNSNQPQHF.

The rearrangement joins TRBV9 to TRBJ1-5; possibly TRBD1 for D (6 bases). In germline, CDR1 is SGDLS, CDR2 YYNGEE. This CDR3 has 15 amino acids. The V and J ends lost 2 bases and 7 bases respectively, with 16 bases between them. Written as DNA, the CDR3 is TGTGCCAGCAGCGTTGGGGATTGGGGGCGACAGCCCCAGCATTTT. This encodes CASSVGDWGRQPQHF.

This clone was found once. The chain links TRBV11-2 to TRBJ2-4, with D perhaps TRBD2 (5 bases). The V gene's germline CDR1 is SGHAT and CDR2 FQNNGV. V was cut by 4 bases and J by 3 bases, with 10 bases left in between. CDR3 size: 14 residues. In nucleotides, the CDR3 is TGTGCCAGCAGCTCCGACTACTACAAAAACATTCAGTACTTC. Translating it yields CASSSDYYKNIQYF.

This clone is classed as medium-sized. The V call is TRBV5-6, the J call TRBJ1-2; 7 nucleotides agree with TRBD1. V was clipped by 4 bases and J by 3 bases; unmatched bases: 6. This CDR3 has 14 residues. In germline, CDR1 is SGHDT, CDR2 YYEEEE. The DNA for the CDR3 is TGTGCCAGCAGCCCAAACAGGGGTGACTATGGCTACACCTTC. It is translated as CASSPNRGDYGYTF.

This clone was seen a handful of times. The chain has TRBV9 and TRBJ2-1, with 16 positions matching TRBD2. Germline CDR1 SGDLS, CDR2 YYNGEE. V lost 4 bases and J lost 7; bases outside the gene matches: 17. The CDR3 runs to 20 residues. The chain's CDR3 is CASSPRSGTSGRANVNEQFF. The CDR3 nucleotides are TGTGCCAGCAGCCCTCGTTCCGGGACTAGCGGGAGGGCCAACGTGAATGAGCAGTTCTTC.

CDR3 sequence (DNA): TGTGCCAGTAGTATAGTCGGGGACAGGGTCCCGCATGAGCAGTTCTTC. This encodes CASSIVGDRVPHEQFF. V and J are TRBV19 and TRBJ2-1; 9 bases match TRBD1. The CDR3 runs 16 residues. CDR1 LNHDA and CDR2 SQIVND come from the germline V gene (reference sequence). With 1 base clipped from V and 8 bases from J, the junction kept 9 bases outside the gene matches.

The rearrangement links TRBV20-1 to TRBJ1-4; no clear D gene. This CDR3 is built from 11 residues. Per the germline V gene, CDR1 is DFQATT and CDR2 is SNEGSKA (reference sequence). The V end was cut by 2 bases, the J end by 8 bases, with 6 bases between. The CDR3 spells CSARSPEKLFF. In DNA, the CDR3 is TGCAGTGCTAGATCCCCAGAAAAACTGTTTTTT.

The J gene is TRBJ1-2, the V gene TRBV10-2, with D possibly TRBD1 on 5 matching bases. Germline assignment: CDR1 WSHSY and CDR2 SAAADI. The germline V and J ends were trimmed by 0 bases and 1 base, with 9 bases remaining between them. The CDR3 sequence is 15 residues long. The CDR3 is CASSESDTYNYGYTF. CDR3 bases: TGCGCCAGCAGTGAGTCGGACACCTATAACTATGGCTACACCTTC.

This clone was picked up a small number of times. CDR3 amino acids: CASSPRGTGNNEQFF. The CDR3 DNA reads as TGTGCCAGCAGCCCCAGAGGGACAGGGAACAATGAGCAGTTCTTC. The chain carries TRBV11-3 and TRBJ2-1, with 9 bases aligning to TRBD1. V lost 5 bases, J lost 5 bases, and 7 bases stayed unmatched. The CDR3 is made up of 15 amino acids. Germline V gives CDR1 SGHNT, CDR2 YENEEA.

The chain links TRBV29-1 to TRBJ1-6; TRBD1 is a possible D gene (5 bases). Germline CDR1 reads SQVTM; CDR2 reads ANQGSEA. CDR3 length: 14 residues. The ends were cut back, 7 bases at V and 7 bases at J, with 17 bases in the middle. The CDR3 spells CSAQMGQGNSPLHF. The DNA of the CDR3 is TGCAGCGCCCAAATGGGGCAGGGAAATTCACCCCTCCACTTT.

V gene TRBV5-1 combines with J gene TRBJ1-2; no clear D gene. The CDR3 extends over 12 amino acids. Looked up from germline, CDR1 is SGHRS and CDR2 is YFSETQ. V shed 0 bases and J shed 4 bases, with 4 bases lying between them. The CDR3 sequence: CASSLDTYGYTF. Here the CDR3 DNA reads TGCGCCAGCAGCTTGGACACCTATGGCTACACCTTC.

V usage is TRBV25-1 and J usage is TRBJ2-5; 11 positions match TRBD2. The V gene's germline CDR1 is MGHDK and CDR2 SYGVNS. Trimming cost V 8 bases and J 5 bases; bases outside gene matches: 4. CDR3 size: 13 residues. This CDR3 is CASSASGRETQYF. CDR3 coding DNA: TGTGCCAGCTCCGCTAGCGGGAGGGAGACCCAGTACTTC.

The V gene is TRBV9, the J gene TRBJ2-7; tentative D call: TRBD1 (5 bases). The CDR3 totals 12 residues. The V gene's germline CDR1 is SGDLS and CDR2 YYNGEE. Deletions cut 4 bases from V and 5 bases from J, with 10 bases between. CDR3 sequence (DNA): TGTGCCAGCAGCAAAGGGGCGGACGAGCAGTACTTC. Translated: CASSKGADEQYF.

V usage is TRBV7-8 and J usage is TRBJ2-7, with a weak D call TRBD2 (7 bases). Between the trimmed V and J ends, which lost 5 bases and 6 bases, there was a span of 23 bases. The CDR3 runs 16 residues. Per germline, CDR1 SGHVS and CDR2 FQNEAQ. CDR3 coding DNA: TGTGCCAGCAGCACAAGGGGAGGGTCCGGGGGCTCCGAGCAGTACTTC. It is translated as CASSTRGGSGGSEQYF. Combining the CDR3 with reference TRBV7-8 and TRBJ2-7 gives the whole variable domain GAGVSQSPRYKVAKRGQDVALRCDPISGHVSLFWYQQALGQGPEFLTYFQNEAQLDKSGLPSDRFFAERPEGSVSTLKIQRTQQEDSAVYLCASSTRGGSGGSEQYFGPGTRLTVT.

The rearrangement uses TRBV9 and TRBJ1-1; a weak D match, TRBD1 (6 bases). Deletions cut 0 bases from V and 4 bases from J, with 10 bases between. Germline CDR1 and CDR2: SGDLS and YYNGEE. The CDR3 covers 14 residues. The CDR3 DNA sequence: TGTGCCAGCAGCGTAGTTCTGGGGGCCACTGAAGCTTTCTTT. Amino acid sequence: CASSVVLGATEAFF. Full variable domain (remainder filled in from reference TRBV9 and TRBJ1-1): DSGVTQTPKHLITATGQRVTLRCSPRSGDLSVYWYQQSLDQGLQFLIQYYNGEERAKGNILERFSAQQFPDLHSELNLSSLELGDSALYFCASSVVLGATEAFFGQGTRLTVV.

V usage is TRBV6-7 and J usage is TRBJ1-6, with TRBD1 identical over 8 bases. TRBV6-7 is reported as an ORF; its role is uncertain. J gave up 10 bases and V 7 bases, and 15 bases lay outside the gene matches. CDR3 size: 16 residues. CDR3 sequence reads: CASIPGQGRGRSPLHF. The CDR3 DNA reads TGTGCCAGCATCCCCGGACAGGGTCGTGGGCGCTCACCCCTCCACTTT.

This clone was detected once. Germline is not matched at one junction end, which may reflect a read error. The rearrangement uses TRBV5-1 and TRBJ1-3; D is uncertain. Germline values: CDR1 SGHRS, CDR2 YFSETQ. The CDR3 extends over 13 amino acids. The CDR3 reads CATSPDSGNTIYF. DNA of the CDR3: TGCGCCACCAGCCCAGACTCTGGAAACACCATATATTTT.

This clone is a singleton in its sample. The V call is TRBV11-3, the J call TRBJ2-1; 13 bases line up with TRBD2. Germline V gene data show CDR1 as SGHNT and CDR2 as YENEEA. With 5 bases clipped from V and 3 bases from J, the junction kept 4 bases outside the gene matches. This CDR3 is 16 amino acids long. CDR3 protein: CASSPGLAGDYNEQFF. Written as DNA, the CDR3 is TGTGCCAGCAGCCCCGGACTAGCGGGAGACTACAATGAGCAGTTCTTC.

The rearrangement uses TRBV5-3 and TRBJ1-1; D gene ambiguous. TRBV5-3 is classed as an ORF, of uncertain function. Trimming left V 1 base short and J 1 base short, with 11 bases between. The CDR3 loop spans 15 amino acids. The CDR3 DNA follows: TGTGCCAGAAGCTTGAGTGGATTAGCGAACACTGAAGCTTTCTTT. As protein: CARSLSGLANTEAFF.

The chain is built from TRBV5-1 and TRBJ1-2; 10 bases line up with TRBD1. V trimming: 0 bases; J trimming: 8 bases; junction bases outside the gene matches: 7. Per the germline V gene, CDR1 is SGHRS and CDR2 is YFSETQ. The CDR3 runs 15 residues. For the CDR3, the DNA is TGCGCCAGCAGCTTGGGTTGGGACAGGGGAAAGGGCTACACCTTC. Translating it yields CASSLGWDRGKGYTF.

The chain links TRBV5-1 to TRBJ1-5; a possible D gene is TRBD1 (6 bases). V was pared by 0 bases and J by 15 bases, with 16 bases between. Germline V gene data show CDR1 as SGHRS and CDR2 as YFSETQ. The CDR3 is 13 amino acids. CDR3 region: CASSLEERTEGHF. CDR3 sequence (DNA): TGCGCCAGCAGCTTGGAGGAACGGACAGAGGGGCATTTT.

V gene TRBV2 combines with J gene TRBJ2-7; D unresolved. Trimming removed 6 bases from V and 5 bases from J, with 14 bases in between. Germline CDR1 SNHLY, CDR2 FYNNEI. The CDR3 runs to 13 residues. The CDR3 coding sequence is TGTGCCAGCAGCGAGGAAGAATTTCACGAGCAGTACTTC. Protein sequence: CASSEEEFHEQYF.

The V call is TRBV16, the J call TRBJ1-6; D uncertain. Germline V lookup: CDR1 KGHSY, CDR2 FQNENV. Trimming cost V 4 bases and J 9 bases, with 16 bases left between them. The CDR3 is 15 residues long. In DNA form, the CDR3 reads TGTGCCAGCAGCCGCGAAGGAGGGAGCCTTTCACCCCTCCACTTT. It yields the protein CASSREGGSLSPLHF.